Each of the 23 T cell receptor beta chains below was sequenced from the same sample in a study of Ad26.COV2.S vaccination and SARS-CoV-2 variants. Generated by immunoSEQ multiplex PCR, the TCRdb table keeps only in-frame clones and is missing some. The sample carries about 320,000 clones, 70% to 90% recorded once. The treatment is: around 19 received Ad26.COV2.S at low or high dose, single or two shots; several received placebo; per-sample allocation not given. The investigators took samples on day 63 after the first vaccine or placebo injection. This sample comprised peripheral blood, obtained in a trial of Ad26.COV2.S vaccine versus placebo. The receptor source for this set is a person aged 18-60 years who received the Ad26.COV2.S COVID-19 vaccine or a placebo.

The J gene is TRBJ2-2, the V gene TRBV5-1; D is possibly TRBD1 or TRBD2 (6 bases each). Germline lookup yields CDR1 SGHRS and CDR2 YFSETQ. Trimming pared 0 bases from V and 0 bases from J, leaving 15 bases between. The CDR3 has 18 amino acids. CDR3 loop: CASSLDWGATANTGELFF. Here the CDR3 DNA reads TGCGCCAGCAGCTTGGATTGGGGGGCCACAGCGAACACCGGGGAGCTGTTTTTT.

The rearrangement joins TRBV6-4 to TRBJ2-1; maybe TRBD1 (5 bases). The V end lost 3 bases, the J end lost 4 bases, and 13 bases lay between the germline ends. The CDR3 loop spans 15 amino acids. Per germline, CDR1 MRHNA and CDR2 SNTAGT. CDR3 in DNA: TGTGCCAGCAGTGAAGAAGGGGTGGGTTACAATGAGCAGTTCTTC. Its protein is CASSEEGVGYNEQFF.

The rearrangement links TRBV28 to TRBJ1-1, with D perhaps TRBD1 (5 bases). In germline, CDR1 is MDHEN, CDR2 SYDVKM. CDR3 length: 15 amino acids. V was trimmed by 5 bases and J by 0 bases, leaving 13 bases between them. The CDR3 loop reads CASSQMGQLNTEAFF. DNA of the CDR3: TGTGCCAGCAGTCAGATGGGGCAGTTGAACACTGAAGCTTTCTTT.

This clone was counted only a few times. This rearrangement joins TRBV2 to TRBJ1-1; no definite D call. The CDR3 runs to 12 residues. V lost 10 bases and J 5 bases, leaving 14 bases between the germline ends. Germline V CDR1 and CDR2: SNHLY, FYNNEI. Here the CDR3 reads CATSFIRTEAFF. As DNA, the CDR3 is TGTGCCACCTCCTTTATACGGACTGAAGCTTTCTTT.

This chain joins TRBV7-8 and TRBJ2-7; 7 nucleotides line up with TRBD1. CDR3 length: 12 residues. Germline assignment: CDR1 SGHVS and CDR2 FQNEAQ. V lost 5 bases, J lost 5 bases, and 3 bases stayed unmatched. CDR3: CASSTGTDEQYF. In DNA form, the CDR3 reads TGTGCCAGCAGCACCGGGACAGACGAGCAGTACTTC.

This clone has ten or more counts. This chain connects TRBV5-1 to TRBJ2-7, with D maybe TRBD2 (6 bases). V gave up 3 bases and J gave up 3 bases, with 19 bases separating them. The CDR3 consists of 16 residues. Germline loops: CDR1 SGHRS, CDR2 YFSETQ. The CDR3 is CASSYSRLDGGYEQYF. The CDR3 DNA sequence: TGCGCCAGCAGCTATTCCAGACTAGACGGTGGCTACGAGCAGTACTTC.

The DNA for the CDR3 is TGCGCCAGCAGTCCCGGGACCCAAATGGTGACAGATACGCAGTATTTT. Encoded protein: CASSPGTQMVTDTQYF. The genes are TRBV5-1 and TRBJ2-3; D is perhaps TRBD1 or TRBD2 (5 bases each). Germline CDR1 reads SGHRS; CDR2 reads YFSETQ. The CDR3 has 16 residues. The V and J ends lost 5 bases and 3 bases respectively, with 19 bases between them.

The rearrangement joins TRBV7-9 to TRBJ2-1; 9 bases agree with TRBD2. This CDR3 is 15 amino acids long. V was pared by 5 bases and J by 6 bases, with 8 bases of the junction left unmatched. The germline V gene has CDR1 SEHNR and CDR2 FQNEAQ (reference sequence). CDR3 sequence reads: CASSQSGGSFNEQFF. CDR3 in DNA: TGTGCCAGCAGCCAAAGCGGGGGGTCGTTCAATGAGCAGTTCTTC.

Details on this clone: Other nucleotide sequences from this sample produce the same CDR3. The chain uses TRBV7-9 and TRBJ2-7, with D perhaps given as TRBD1 or TRBD2 (5 bases each). Per germline, CDR1 SEHNR and CDR2 FQNEAQ (reference sequence). The length of the CDR3 is 18 residues. Trimming took 5 bases from V and 1 from J, leaving 24 bases between them. The CDR3 nucleotides are TGTGCCAGCAGCCCGCCCCTTTGGGACCCGAGGGCATCCTACGAGCAGTACTTC. Residues: CASSPPLWDPRASYEQYF.

V is TRBV18 and J is TRBJ1-5; no clear D gene. The length of the CDR3 is 17 residues. The germline V gene encodes CDR1 KGHSH and CDR2 LQKENI. Trimming took 3 bases from V and 0 from J, leaving 15 bases between them. CDR3 loop: CASSPRTRANSNQPQHF. Here the CDR3 DNA reads TGTGCCAGCTCACCTCGGACCCGGGCGAATAGCAATCAGCCCCAGCATTTT.

The chain links TRBV7-9 to TRBJ1-1; no reliable D call. CDR3 length: 16 residues. Looked up from germline, CDR1 is SEHNR and CDR2 is FQNEAQ (reference sequence). With 5 bases removed from V and 1 base from J, the gap between germline ends came to 17 bases. Here the CDR3 reads CASSERSPWANTEAFF. The CDR3 coding sequence is TGTGCCAGCAGCGAGCGAAGCCCCTGGGCGAACACTGAAGCTTTCTTT.

The chain couples TRBV5-1 to TRBJ1-1; maybe TRBD1 (6 bases). Germline-derived CDR1 and CDR2 are SGHRS and YFSETQ. This CDR3 has 13 amino acids. Trimming removed 5 bases from V and 6 bases from J, with 14 bases in between. CDR3 in amino acids: CASRYRTVAEAFF. Written as DNA, the CDR3 is TGCGCCAGCAGGTATAGGACAGTAGCTGAAGCTTTCTTT.

CDR3 sequence (DNA): TGTGCCAGCAGTTACCCCGGGGGGGCTCGGGAGCAGTACTTC. As protein: CASSYPGGAREQYF. This chain uses TRBV6-5 with TRBJ2-7, with 8 bases identical to TRBD2. The V segment lost 2 bases and the J segment 7 bases; nucleotides outside the gene matches: 7. Germline V gene sequence: CDR1 MNHEY, CDR2 SVGAGI. This CDR3 has 14 residues.

This clone was counted a single time. The CDR3 here is CSVEADRAFTGELFF. CDR3 DNA sequence: TGCAGCGTTGAAGCGGACAGGGCTTTCACCGGGGAGCTGTTTTTT. This rearrangement joins TRBV29-1 to TRBJ2-2; 8 bases align to TRBD1. The CDR3 is made up of 15 amino acids. After removal of 1 base from V and 4 bases from J, the junction contained 5 bases not matched to a gene. The V gene's germline CDR1 is SQVTM and CDR2 ANQGSEA.

The chain has TRBV6-2 or TRBV6-3 and TRBJ2-3, with no clear D. The germline gives CDR1 MNHEY, CDR2 SVGEGT. CDR3 length: 11 residues. With 3 bases removed from V and 10 bases from J, the gap between germline ends came to 8 bases. The DNA for the CDR3 is TGTGCCAGCAGTTATCCCCAGGCGCAGTATTTT. Translated: CASSYPQAQYF.

The rearrangement uses TRBV3-1 (or the pseudogene TRBV3-2) and TRBJ2-7; D gene unclear. Germline V gene lookup returns CDR1 LGHDT and CDR2 YNNKEL (reference sequence). This CDR3 has 14 residues. The V gene lost 3 bases and the J gene lost 9 bases, with 18 bases spanning the gap. The CDR3 protein is CASSQFRLLGSQYF. CDR3 bases: TGTGCCAGCAGCCAGTTCAGACTCCTGGGTTCGCAGTACTTC.

The chain uses TRBV9 and TRBJ1-6; 10 positions match TRBD1. This CDR3 is 13 amino acids long. The J segment lost 10 bases and the V segment lost 7 bases, leaving 5 bases of the junction unmatched. Germline CDR1 SGDLS, CDR2 YYNGEE. In nucleotides, the CDR3 is TGTGCCAGCCGGGACAGGGGAGACTCACCCCTCCACTTT. Protein sequence: CASRDRGDSPLHF. Variable domain in full (rest from reference TRBV9 and TRBJ1-6): DSGVTQTPKHLITATGQRVTLRCSPRSGDLSVYWYQQSLDQGLQFLIQYYNGEERAKGNILERFSAQQFPDLHSELNLSSLELGDSALYFCASRDRGDSPLHFGNGTRLTVT.

The V gene is TRBV12-5, the J gene TRBJ2-6; D is possibly TRBD1 (6 bases). CDR1 and CDR2 from the germline V gene are LGHNT and FRNRAP. The V gene lost 4 bases and the J gene lost 2 bases, with 15 bases spanning the gap. CDR3 length: 17 amino acids. The CDR3 nucleotides are TGTGCTAGTGGTTCGGGGCAGGGGCTTACTGGGGCCAACGTCCTGACTTTC. It specifies CASGSGQGLTGANVLTF.

The rearrangement links TRBV5-8 to TRBJ2-3; TRBD2 matches 7 bases. V gave up 4 bases and J gave up 2 bases; unmatched junction bases: 4. This CDR3 comprises 14 residues. Per germline, CDR1 SGHTS and CDR2 YDEGEE. CDR3 in amino acids: CASSRGLVTDTQYF. CDR3 nucleotide sequence: TGTGCCAGCAGCCGAGGACTAGTCACAGATACGCAGTATTTT. The full variable domain, with the rest looked up from reference TRBV5-8 and TRBJ2-3, is EAGVTQSPTHLIKTRGQQATLRCSPISGHTSVYWYQQALGLGLQFLLWYDEGEERNRGNFPPRFSGRQFPNYSSELNVNALELEDSALYLCASSRGLVTDTQYFGPGTRLTVL.

This clone was counted only a few times. The V gene is TRBV5-8, the J gene TRBJ1-3, with D tentatively TRBD1 (5 bases). V was cut by 4 bases and J by 4 bases, with 9 bases left in between. Germline V lookup: CDR1 SGHTS, CDR2 YDEGEE. CDR3 length: 13 residues. CDR3 sequence: CASSQGAGNTIYF. Here the CDR3 DNA reads TGTGCCAGCAGCCAGGGTGCAGGAAACACCATATATTTT.

With regard to this clone: This may be a read error, as it is one base from a much larger clone. The gene calls are TRBV9 and TRBJ2-3, with 10 nucleotides matching TRBD2. Germline lookup yields CDR1 SGDLS and CDR2 YYNGEE. The CDR3 is 15 residues long. The trim removed 4 bases at V and 3 bases at J, leaving 5 bases unmatched. CDR3 protein: CASSPAGGPTDTQYF. CDR3 bases: TGTGCCAGCAGCCCAGCGGGGGGGCCGACAGATACGCAGTATTTT. Full variable domain (rest looked up from reference TRBV9 and TRBJ2-3): DSGVTQTPKHLITATGQRVTLRCSPRSGDLSVYWYQQSLDQGLQFLIQYYNGEERAKGNILERFSAQQFPDLHSELNLSSLELGDSALYFCASSPAGGPTDTQYFGPGTRLTVL.

The V and J genes are TRBV7-9 and TRBJ2-1; D call uncertain. V was shortened by 5 bases and J by 12 bases, with 26 bases between the two germline ends. CDR3 length equals 16 residues. Germline V gene lookup returns CDR1 SEHNR and CDR2 FQNEAQ (reference sequence). The CDR3 is CASSRTSGRQRFGQFF. DNA of the CDR3: TGTGCCAGCAGCCGAACTTCGGGCAGACAACGGTTTGGGCAGTTCTTC. The full variable domain, its missing parts supplied by reference TRBV7-9 and TRBJ2-1, is DTGVSQNPRHKITKRGQNVTFRCDPISEHNRLYWYRQTLGQGPEFLTYFQNEAQLEKSRLLSDRFSAERPKGSFSTLEIQRTEQGDSAMYLCASSRTSGRQRFGQFFGPGTRLTVL.

J is TRBJ2-3 and V is TRBV4-1; a possible D gene is TRBD2 (5 bases). This CDR3 is built from 16 residues. CDR1 and CDR2 from the germline V gene are MGHRA and YSYEKL. V gave up 0 bases and J gave up 2 bases, with 12 bases separating them. CDR3 sequence: CASSQDPGSATDTQYF. The CDR3 coding sequence is TGCGCCAGCAGCCAAGATCCAGGTAGCGCCACAGATACGCAGTATTTT.